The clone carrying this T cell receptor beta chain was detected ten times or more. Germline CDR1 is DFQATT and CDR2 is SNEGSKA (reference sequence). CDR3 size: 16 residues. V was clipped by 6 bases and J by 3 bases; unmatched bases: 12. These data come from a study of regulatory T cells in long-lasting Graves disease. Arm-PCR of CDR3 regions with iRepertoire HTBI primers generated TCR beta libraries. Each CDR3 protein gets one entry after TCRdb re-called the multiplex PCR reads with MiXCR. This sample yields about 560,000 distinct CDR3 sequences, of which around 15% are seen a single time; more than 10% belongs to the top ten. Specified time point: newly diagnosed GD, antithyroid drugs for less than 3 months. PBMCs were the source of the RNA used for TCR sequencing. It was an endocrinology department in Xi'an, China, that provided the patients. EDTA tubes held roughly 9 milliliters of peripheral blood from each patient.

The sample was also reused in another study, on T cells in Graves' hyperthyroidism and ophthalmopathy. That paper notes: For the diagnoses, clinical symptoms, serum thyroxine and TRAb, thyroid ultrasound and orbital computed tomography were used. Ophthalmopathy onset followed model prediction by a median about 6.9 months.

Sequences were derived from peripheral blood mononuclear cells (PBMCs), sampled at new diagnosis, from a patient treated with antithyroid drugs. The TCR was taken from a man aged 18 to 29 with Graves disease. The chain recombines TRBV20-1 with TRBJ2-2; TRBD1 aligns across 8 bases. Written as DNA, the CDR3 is TGCAGTGCCCCCGAAGGGGCAGGGGGCGACACCGGGGAGCTGTTTTTT. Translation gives CSAPEGAGGDTGELFF.